Listed below are T cell receptor beta chains from one sample, sequenced in a study of PD-1 blockade in classical Hodgkin lymphoma. TCRdb's table, derived via immunoSEQ multiplex PCR, lists solely in-frame clones and lacks some. The table records 75,000 to 100,000 clones, roughly 80% of them present only once. The sample consisted of peripheral blood mononuclear cells (PBMCs), taken before the second cycle of nivolumab. The receptors derive from a human donor with classical Hodgkin lymphoma. CDR3s include the opening cysteine and the closing phenylalanine or tryptophan. D genes are given only for firm matches. Some rows have no size entry. The others give once, few or many, or a class for an expanded clone.

J gene	V gene	clone size	D gene	CDR3 DNA	CDR3 protein
TRBJ1-3	TRBV2	NA	NA	TGTGCCAGCAGTGAGCAGGGTTCCGGAAACACCATATATTTT	CASSEQGSGNTIYF
TRBJ2-7	TRBV6-6	NA	NA	TGTGCCAGCAGCCTCCCTGAGGGGGGGGGCGAGCAGTACTTC	CASSLPEGGGEQYF
TRBJ2-3	TRBV7-3	NA	NA	TGTGCCAGCAGCTTAGCGGAAACAGATACGCAGTATTTT	CASSLAETDTQYF
TRBJ1-5	TRBV7-9	NA	NA	TGTGCCAGCAGCCTAGAAGGGGAACAGTATAGCAATCAGCCCCAGCATTTT	CASSLEGEQYSNQPQHF
TRBJ1-3	TRBV7-9	NA	NA	TGTGCCAGCAGCTCAGGGGCGAACTCTGGAAACACCATATATTTT	CASSSGANSGNTIYF
TRBJ1-4	TRBV21-1	NA	NA	TGTGCCAGCAGCACTTGCCTCGGACAGAACCTCCAGCTTTCAACTAATGAAAAACTGTTTTTT	CASSTCLGQNLQLSTNEKLFF
TRBJ1-3	TRBV27	NA	NA	TGTGCCAGCAGTATAACAGGGCACTCTGGAAACACCATATATTTT	CASSITGHSGNTIYF
TRBJ2-5	TRBV30	NA	NA	TGTGCCTGGAGTGTAGTTGGCATGATGCAAGAGACCCAGTACTTC	CAWSVVGMMQETQYF
TRBJ1-2	TRBV19	NA	TRBD1	TGTGCCAGTAGTATCCCGGGACAGGGGGCTAACTATGGCTACACCTTC	CASSIPGQGANYGYTF
TRBJ1-2	TRBV5-4	once	TRBD1	TGTGCCAGCAGCCCCCAGGACAGGGAGGGTGGCTACACCTTC	CASSPQDREGGYTF
TRBJ1-1	TRBV2	NA	NA	TGTGCCAGCAGTGACCCGATGAAGGCTGAAGCTTTCTTT	CASSDPMKAEAFF
TRBJ2-5	TRBV5-1	once	TRBD2	TGCGCCAGCAGCACCCGACCGACTAGCCTCCAAGAGACCCAGTACTTC	CASSTRPTSLQETQYF
TRBJ2-1	TRBV2	NA	TRBD2	TGTGCCAGCAGTGAGCGGGAGGGATTTTACAATGAGCAGTTCTTC	CASSEREGFYNEQFF
TRBJ2-2	TRBV10-1	NA	TRBD2	TGCGCCAGCAGTGAGTCTCTAGCGGGAGTTCACGGTACCGGGGAGCTGTTTTTT	CASSESLAGVHGTGELFF
TRBJ2-4	TRBV5-4	NA	NA	TGTGCCAGCAGCTTGGGGGCAGGGTTTGCCAAAAACATTCAGTACTTC	CASSLGAGFAKNIQYF
TRBJ1-3	TRBV6-5	NA	NA	TGTGCCAGCAGTTATCGGGGGGGCAGTGGAAACACCATATATTTT	CASSYRGGSGNTIYF
TRBJ1-2	TRBV6-5	NA	NA	TGTGCCAGCAGCCCCTCACAGGGTGACTATGGCTACACCTTC	CASSPSQGDYGYTF
TRBJ1-2	TRBV18	NA	TRBD1	TGTGCCAGCTCGCCCGAAACAGGGGGCTATGGCTACACCTTC	CASSPETGGYGYTF
TRBJ1-1	TRBV6-5	NA	TRBD1	TGTGCCAGCAGTCGGGACAGGGTTATCGTGACTGAAGCTTTCTTT	CASSRDRVIVTEAFF
TRBJ2-7	TRBV10-3	once	NA	TGTGCCATCAGTGAGTCTATAAGGGCCTCCTACGAGCAGTACTTC	CAISESIRASYEQYF
TRBJ2-2	TRBV5-1	NA	TRBD2	TGCGCCAGCAGCTTTACAATTAGCGGGACTGCCGGGGAGCTGTTTTTT	CASSFTISGTAGELFF
TRBJ2-1	TRBV2	few	TRBD2	TGTGCCAGCAGGGCTAGGACTAGCGCCTACAATGAGCAGTTCTTC	CASRARTSAYNEQFF
TRBJ2-2	TRBV5-1	NA	NA	TGCGCCAGCAGCCCCGGGGTGGGCAGGATGAACACCGGGGAGCTGTTTTTT	CASSPGVGRMNTGELFF
TRBJ2-7	TRBV2	NA	TRBD2	TGTGCCAGCTCCTGGGGGGGATCCTACGAGCAGTACTTC	CASSWGGSYEQYF
TRBJ1-5	TRBV21-1	NA	NA	TGTGCCAGCAGCACCCTACAGGGTAACTTTAGTCAGCCCCAGCATTTT	CASSTLQGNFSQPQHF
TRBJ2-1	TRBV6-6	few	NA	TGTGCCAGCAGTTATACAGAGGGCCGTGATGAGCAGTTCTTC	CASSYTEGRDEQFF
TRBJ1-2	TRBV6-4	NA	TRBD1	TGTGCCAGCAGTGACCATAACAGGGGCGAGAACTATGGCTACACCTTC	CASSDHNRGENYGYTF
TRBJ2-5	TRBV6-5	NA	NA	TGTGCCAGCAGTTACGTAGCGGCACAAGAGACCCAGTACTTC	CASSYVAAQETQYF
TRBJ2-7	TRBV4-2	NA	TRBD2	TGTGCCAGCAGCCAAGGATCGGGAGGCTCCTACGAGCAGTACTTC	CASSQGSGGSYEQYF
TRBJ1-1	TRBV29-1	NA	NA	TGCAGCGCCACCGTTGGAGCTTGGAACACTGAAGCTTTCTTT	CSATVGAWNTEAFF
TRBJ2-2	TRBV4-2	NA	NA	TGTGCCAGCAGCCCTCCCGGCCGGCCCGGGGAGCTGTTTTTT	CASSPPGRPGELFF
TRBJ2-1	TRBV30	NA	TRBD2	TGTGCCTGCCCGGGACTAGCGGGATTTGAGCAGTTCTTC	CACPGLAGFEQFF
TRBJ2-5	TRBV7-9	NA	NA	TGTGCCAGCAGCCCCGCCGGGAATGAGGAGACCCAGTACTTC	CASSPAGNEETQYF
TRBJ2-7	TRBV6-5	NA	NA	TGTGCCAGCAGTTACTCGGGGAGCGAGCAGTACTTC	CASSYSGSEQYF
TRBJ2-2	TRBV5-1	NA	NA	TGCGCCAGCAGCTTGAGCAGGGGGGCCGGGGAGCTGTTTTTT	CASSLSRGAGELFF
TRBJ2-7	TRBV5-1	few	NA	TGCGCCAGCAGCCCCACCGGGGGCGTTTACGAGCAGTACTTC	CASSPTGGVYEQYF
TRBJ2-3	TRBV7-6	NA	NA	TGTGCCAGCAGCTTAGGAGAGTCGATACCGATTTTT	CASSLGESIPIF
TRBJ2-5	TRBV4-1	NA	NA	TGCGCCAGCAGCCAAGTCAAGGGGGAGTTAGAGACCCAGTACTTC	CASSQVKGELETQYF
TRBJ2-3	TRBV5-1	few	NA	TGCGCCAGCAACGAGCGGGTGACAGATACGCAGTATTTT	CASNERVTDTQYF
TRBJ2-1	TRBV4-1	NA	NA	TGCGCCAGCAGCCAAGGGTGGACTGCAAATGAGCAGTTCTTC	CASSQGWTANEQFF
TRBJ2-1	TRBV5-1	NA	TRBD2	TGCGCCAGCAGCGGACAACCTATAGCGGGAGGTTCCTACAATGAGCAGTTCTTC	CASSGQPIAGGSYNEQFF
TRBJ2-1	TRBV5-1	once	TRBD1	TGCGCCAGCAGCCCGGGACAGGGGTATGAGCAGTTCTTC	CASSPGQGYEQFF
TRBJ1-2	TRBV30	NA	NA	TGTGCCTGGACTAGGGACCCCTATGGCTACACCTTC	CAWTRDPYGYTF
TRBJ1-2	TRBV30	NA	TRBD1	TGTGCCTGCCGACAGGGACTTAACTATGGCTACACCTTC	CACRQGLNYGYTF
TRBJ2-7	TRBV11-2	NA	TRBD2	TGTGCCAGCAGCTTAGGGGCTAGCGGGATTCTACTTGCACACGAGCAGTACTTC	CASSLGASGILLAHEQYF
TRBJ2-3	TRBV7-2	NA	NA	TGTGCCAGCAGCTTAGTGAGGGCGACAGATACGCAGTATTTT	CASSLVRATDTQYF
TRBJ2-1	TRBV15	NA	NA	TGTGCCACCAGCGCTTCAGGTCCATTTGGTGGGCAGTTCTTC	CATSASGPFGGQFF
TRBJ1-5	TRBV19	NA	NA	TGTGCCAGTAACCGGGACATCGATCAGCCCCAGCATTTT	CASNRDIDQPQHF
TRBJ2-1	TRBV7-7	NA	TRBD2	TGTGCCAGCAGCTTAGGACTAGCGGGACCCAATGAGCAGTTCTTC	CASSLGLAGPNEQFF
TRBJ2-5	TRBV5-6	NA	NA	TGTGCCAGCAGCTCCCTTACAGCCGAGGAGACCCAGTACTTC	CASSSLTAEETQYF
TRBJ2-7	TRBV28	NA	NA	TGTGCCACCGTAGAACATTACGAGCAGTACTTC	CATVEHYEQYF
TRBJ2-6	TRBV2	NA	TRBD2	TGTGCCAGCAGCCCGGGAGGGGGAAAAGGGGCCAACGTCCTGACTTTC	CASSPGGGKGANVLTF
TRBJ1-1	TRBV25-1	NA	NA	TGTGCCAGCAGTGAAGTTGGCGCCTGGATGGCTTTCTTT	CASSEVGAWMAFF
TRBJ2-1	TRBV19	NA	TRBD2	TGTGCCAGCCATACTAGCGGGGGCTTAGGTGAGCAGTTCTTC	CASHTSGGLGEQFF
TRBJ2-1	TRBV9	NA	NA	TGTGCCAGCAGCGTGGGAAGCTCCTACAATGAGCAGTTCTTC	CASSVGSSYNEQFF